This T cell receptor (beta chain) was sequenced during a study of neurological immune-mediated disorders (dated by TCRdb to between 2018 and 2020). Regarding the study in general: Among the approximately 35 multiple sclerosis patients, relapsing-remitting MS accounted for around 30 and secondary progressive MS accounted for 3. The cohort included approximately 70 subjects: roughly 15 with HAM/TSP, some 34 with multiple sclerosis, and roughly 20 healthy controls. Using UMI-based sequencing, the study compared peripheral blood TCR-beta repertoires from patients with HTLV-I-associated myelopathy (HAM/TSP), patients with multiple sclerosis, and healthy controls. Longitudinal samples, technical triplicates and paired sorted CD4+ and CD8+ T-cell subsets, alongside PBMC samples, were included among the roughly 98 TCR-beta libraries. Findings and caveats that apply to the study as a whole: The highest TCR clonal expansion was observed in HAM/TSP patients, whereas the lowest was observed in MS patients, even when compared with healthy controls. The MS cluster was not associated with any clinical or MRI features, and the authors stated that larger cohorts are needed. No identical CDR3 amino acid sequences were shared among expanded clones across subjects, suggesting private TCR-beta repertoires in all groups. In a phylogenetic analysis, the repertoires of 18 out of 34 MS patients fell into a single cluster of related CDR3 sequences, pointing to a possible signature at the repertoire level.

cDNA was synthesized by template-switch 5'RACE using a primer with a 10-nucleotide random unique molecular identifier that tagged each TCR transcript. Every sequencing run yielded over 200 million TCR-beta sequences covering 15-18 subjects. Total RNA was extracted with the RNeasy kit. The KAPA Real-time Library Amplification kit was used to amplify TCR-beta VDJ regions with primers for the TCR constant region and the 5'RACE anchor. A first PCR added sample indexes and Illumina adaptors, after which a second PCR increased the library yield. The roughly 650 bp TCR product was size-selected on a 2% E-gel SizeSelection system after Ampure bead purification. Before pooling, library quality was assessed on a Bioanalyzer, concentration was determined with Qubit, and library quantification was performed with the Kapa Library Quantification kit. Paired-end 2 x 150 bp sequencing of the libraries was performed on an Illumina HiSeq 2500. To increase sequence diversity, 25-30% phiX was spiked into each library pool. In the source study's methods: The quality-filtered reads were processed with the UMI-based MiGEC pipeline, whose error correction step removed more than 75% of the raw TCR sequences. VDJ genes were aligned to IMGT germline references, and clonotypes were defined by unique CDR3 amino acid sequence plus V-J genes. VDJtools evaluated clonal expansion, Shannon diversity and CDR3 relatedness (CalcPairwiseDistances, ClusterSamples); CLCbio workbench built phylogenetic trees. Expanded clones were defined as having at least 8 unique UMIs, based on coefficient-of-variation modelling across technical triplicates. In TCRdb, the public reads were trimmed at Q25 with fastp and aligned with MiXCR, with productive beta chains retained. Identical CDR3 proteins give one entry, which carries the most common genes and DNA. TCRdb's processing, not the study's, gives the V and J calls here. The sample data list tens of thousands of distinct CDR3 sequences, and around 4.5% of these were observed just once. The biggest ten clones account for around 5% of the sample.

This clonotype was seen more than once but under ten times. Its cognate antigen has yet to be identified. No much larger clone exists at a distance of one base, and base qualities are not known. For the unsorted PBMC libraries, 2 million PBMCs were stored in RNAlater at -80 degrees C until RNA extraction and were used to generate the libraries. Multiple sclerosis patients were enrolled in a US clinical protocol under which disease progression was evaluated by magnetic resonance imaging. Peripheral blood was subjected to Ficoll-Hypaque density gradient centrifugation to isolate PBMCs, which were then cryopreserved in liquid nitrogen. Reading the germline V gene gives CDR1 SGDLS and CDR2 YYNGEE. Including the terminal cysteine and phenylalanine, the CDR3 comprises 15 residues. CDR3 DNA is the only sequence kept; it has 45 bases, read in frame from the first base. The germline V and J ends show losses of 0 bases and 4 bases respectively, and no gene match explains 5 bases of the junction.

The TCR sequence derives from a woman aged 55 to 70 with multiple sclerosis. The sequenced sample was PBMCs. The V gene is TRBV9 and the J gene is TRBJ2-3, and TRBD2 matches 7 of the central bases. CDR3 region: CASSVDQRGSDTQYF. The sequence in DNA is TGTGCCAGCAGCGTAGACCAGCGGGGCTCAGATACGCAGTATTTT.